Below, one T cell receptor (beta chain) is given with its context. One end of the junction varies from germline; a read error may be responsible. Thyroid surgery had not been preceded by any treatment in any patient. This sample stems from a study of metastatic and nonmetastatic thyroid tumors. The CDR3 is made up of 13 amino acids. TCRdb recomputed clones from the PCR reads via MiXCR. The sample carries tens of thousands of clones, about 12% recorded once. This clonotype was sampled from a female donor with papillary thyroid cancer or a benign thyroid nodule (not recorded which). Some clones in this sample may be carry-over from other donors' samples. Sequenced sample: blood. This chain connects TRBV12-3 or TRBV12-4 to TRBJ2-7, with D possibly TRBD1 on 5 matching bases. In nucleotides, the CDR3 is TGTGCCAGCAGTTCGACAGTGCTCCACGATCAGTACTTC. It is translated as CASSSTVLHDQYF.